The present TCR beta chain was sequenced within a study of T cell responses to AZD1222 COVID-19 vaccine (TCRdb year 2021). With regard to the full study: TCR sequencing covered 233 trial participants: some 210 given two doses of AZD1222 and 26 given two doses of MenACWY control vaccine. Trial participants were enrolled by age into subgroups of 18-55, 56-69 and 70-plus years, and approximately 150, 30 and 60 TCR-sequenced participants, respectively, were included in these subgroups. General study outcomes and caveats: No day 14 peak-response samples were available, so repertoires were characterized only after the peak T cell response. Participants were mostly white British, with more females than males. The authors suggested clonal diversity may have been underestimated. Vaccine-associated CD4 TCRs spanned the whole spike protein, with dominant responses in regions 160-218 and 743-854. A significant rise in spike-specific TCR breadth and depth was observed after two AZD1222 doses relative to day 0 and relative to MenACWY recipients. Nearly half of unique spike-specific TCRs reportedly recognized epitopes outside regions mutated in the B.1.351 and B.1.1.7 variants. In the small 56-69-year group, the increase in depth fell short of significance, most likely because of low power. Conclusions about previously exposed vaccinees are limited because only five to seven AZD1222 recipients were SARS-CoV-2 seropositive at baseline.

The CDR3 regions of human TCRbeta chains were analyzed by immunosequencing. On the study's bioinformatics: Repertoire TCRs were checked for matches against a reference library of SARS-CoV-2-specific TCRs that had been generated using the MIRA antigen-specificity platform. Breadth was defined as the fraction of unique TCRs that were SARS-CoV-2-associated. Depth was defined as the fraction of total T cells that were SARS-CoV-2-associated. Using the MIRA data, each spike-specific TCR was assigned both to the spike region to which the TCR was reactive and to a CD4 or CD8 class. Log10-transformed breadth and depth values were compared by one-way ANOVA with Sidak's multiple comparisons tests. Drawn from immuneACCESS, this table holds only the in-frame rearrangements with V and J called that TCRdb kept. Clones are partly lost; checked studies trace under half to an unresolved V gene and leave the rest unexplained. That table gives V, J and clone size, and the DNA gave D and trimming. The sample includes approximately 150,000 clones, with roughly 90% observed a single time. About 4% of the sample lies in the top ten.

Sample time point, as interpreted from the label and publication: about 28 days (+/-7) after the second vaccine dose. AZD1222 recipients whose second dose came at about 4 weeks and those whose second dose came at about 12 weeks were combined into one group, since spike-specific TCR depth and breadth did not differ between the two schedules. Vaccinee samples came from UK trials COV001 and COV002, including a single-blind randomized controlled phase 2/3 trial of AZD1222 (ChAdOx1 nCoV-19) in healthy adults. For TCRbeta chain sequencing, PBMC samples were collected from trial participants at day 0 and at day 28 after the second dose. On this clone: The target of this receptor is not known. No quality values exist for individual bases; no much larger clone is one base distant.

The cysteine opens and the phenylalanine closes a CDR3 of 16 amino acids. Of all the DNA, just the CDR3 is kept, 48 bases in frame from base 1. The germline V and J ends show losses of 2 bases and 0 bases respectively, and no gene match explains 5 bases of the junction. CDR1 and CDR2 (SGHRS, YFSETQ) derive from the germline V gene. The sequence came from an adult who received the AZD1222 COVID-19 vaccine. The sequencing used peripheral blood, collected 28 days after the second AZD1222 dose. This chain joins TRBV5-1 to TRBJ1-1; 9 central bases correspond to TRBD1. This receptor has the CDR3 CASSFTGGLVNTEAFF. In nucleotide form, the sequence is TGCGCCAGCAGCTTCACAGGGGGCTTAGTGAACACTGAAGCTTTCTTT. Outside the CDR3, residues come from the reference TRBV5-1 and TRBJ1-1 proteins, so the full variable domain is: KAGVTQTPRYLIKTRGQQVTLSCSPISGHRSVSWYQQTPGQGLQFLFEYFSETQRNKGNFPGRFSGRQFSNSRSEMNVSTLELGDSALYLCASSFTGGLVNTEAFFGQGTRLTVV.